Listed below are T cell receptor beta chains from one sample, sequenced in a study of blood T cell repertoires in COVID-19. Some clones are missing from TCRdb's copy, which holds only in-frame ones; the method was immunoSEQ multiplex PCR. This sample carries approximately 330,000 clones, around 90% of them seen once, and the ten largest clones take around 10%. The sequenced material came from peripheral blood. The receptor source for this set is a man aged 25-40 years with COVID-19, enrolled during active disease. Each CDR3 is given with its conserved first and last residue. Each record gives: J gene, V gene, CDR3 protein.

J: TRBJ2-5
V: TRBV12-3/TRBV12-4
CDR3: CASSLAGGQAQYF

J: TRBJ1-4
V: TRBV5-1
CDR3: CASSIGQGTANEKLFF

J: TRBJ2-7
V: TRBV7-9
CDR3: CASSSPRQGTGEQYF

J: TRBJ2-3
V: TRBV5-1
CDR3: CASTPGPGRSTDTQYF

J: TRBJ2-1
V: TRBV24-1
CDR3: CATSEPGQGFSNEQFF

J: TRBJ1-1
V: TRBV7-2
CDR3: CASSSQTGVSSEAFF

J: TRBJ1-2
V: TRBV7-2
CDR3: CASSSVGGEYYGYTF

J: TRBJ2-7
V: TRBV10-3
CDR3: CAISQGTYEQYF

J: TRBJ2-3
V: TRBV7-2
CDR3: CASSLGWGGSTDTQYF

J: TRBJ2-1
V: TRBV7-9
CDR3: CASSFSSGRSSYNEQFF

J: TRBJ2-7
V: TRBV6-5
CDR3: CASSYGGSPTYEQYF

J: TRBJ2-7
V: TRBV4-3
CDR3: CASSQRQGSNEQYF

J: TRBJ2-4
V: TRBV7-2
CDR3: CASSPNRVVNIQYF

J: TRBJ1-4
V: TRBV4-3
CDR3: CASSQESIGNEKLFF

J: TRBJ2-7
V: TRBV18
CDR3: CASSPLAVIDEQYF

J: TRBJ2-7
V: TRBV5-6
CDR3: CASSLGQSPLVEYF

J: TRBJ2-2
V: TRBV14
CDR3: CASSQVNGELFF

J: TRBJ2-5
V: TRBV5-6
CDR3: CASSLQGGEETQYF

J: TRBJ1-2
V: TRBV5-5
CDR3: CASSQGGNIGSGYGYTF

J: TRBJ2-7
V: TRBV10-3
CDR3: CAISEWSSGGQGYEQYF

J: TRBJ2-6
V: TRBV10-3
CDR3: CAISEDRGKSGANVLTF

J: TRBJ2-7
V: TRBV11-2
CDR3: CASSLGQVSYEQYF

J: TRBJ2-7
V: TRBV28
CDR3: CATQGQVYEQYF

J: TRBJ2-2
V: TRBV20-1
CDR3: CSASSGTGGFQSGELFF

J: TRBJ2-7
V: TRBV24-1
CDR3: CATSDGLFHEQYF

J: TRBJ2-7
V: TRBV29-1
CDR3: CSAGARAYEQYF

J: TRBJ2-5
V: TRBV5-6
CDR3: CASSLRLTGDRGRETQYF

J: TRBJ2-7
V: TRBV9
CDR3: CASSGTSGGYEQYF

J: TRBJ1-1
V: TRBV6-1
CDR3: CASSDRQGATEAFF

J: TRBJ2-7
V: TRBV6-6
CDR3: CASSYVSSYEQYF

J: TRBJ2-1
V: TRBV3-1/TRBV3-2
CDR3: CASSLSEGREFF

J: TRBJ2-2
V: TRBV9
CDR3: CASSLGQGHTGELFF

J: TRBJ2-2
V: TRBV27
CDR3: CASSLPANTGELFF

J: TRBJ2-1
V: TRBV27
CDR3: CASSLSDYGGDNEQFF

J: TRBJ1-4
V: TRBV11-2
CDR3: CASSSRPGTPNEKLFF